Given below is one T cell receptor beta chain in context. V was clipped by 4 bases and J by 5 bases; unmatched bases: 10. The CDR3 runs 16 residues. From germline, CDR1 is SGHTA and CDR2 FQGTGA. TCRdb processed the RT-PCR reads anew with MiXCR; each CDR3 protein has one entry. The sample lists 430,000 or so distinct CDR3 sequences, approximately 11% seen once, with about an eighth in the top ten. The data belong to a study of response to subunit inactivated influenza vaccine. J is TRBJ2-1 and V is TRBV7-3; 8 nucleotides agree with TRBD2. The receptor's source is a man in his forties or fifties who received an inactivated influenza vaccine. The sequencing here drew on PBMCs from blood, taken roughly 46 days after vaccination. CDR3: CASSSESGRPNNEQFF. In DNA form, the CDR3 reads TGTGCCAGCAGCTCAGAGAGCGGGAGACCCAACAATGAGCAGTTCTTC.